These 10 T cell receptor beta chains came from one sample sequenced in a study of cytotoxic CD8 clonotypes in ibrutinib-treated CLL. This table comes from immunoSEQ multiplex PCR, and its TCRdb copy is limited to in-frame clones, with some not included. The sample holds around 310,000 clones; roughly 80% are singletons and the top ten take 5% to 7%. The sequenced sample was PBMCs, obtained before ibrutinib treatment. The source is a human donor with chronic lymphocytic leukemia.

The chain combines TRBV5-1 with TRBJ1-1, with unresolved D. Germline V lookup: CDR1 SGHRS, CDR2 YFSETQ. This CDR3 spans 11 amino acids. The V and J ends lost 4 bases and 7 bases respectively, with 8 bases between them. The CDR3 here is CASSHGREAFF. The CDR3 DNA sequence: TGCGCCAGCAGCCACGGACGTGAAGCTTTCTTT.

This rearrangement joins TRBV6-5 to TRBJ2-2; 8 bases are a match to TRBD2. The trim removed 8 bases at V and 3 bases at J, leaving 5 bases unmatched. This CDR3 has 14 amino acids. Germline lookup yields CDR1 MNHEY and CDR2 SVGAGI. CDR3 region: CASAAGGYTGELFF. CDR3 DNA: TGTGCCAGCGCCGCGGGAGGTTACACCGGGGAGCTGTTTTTT.

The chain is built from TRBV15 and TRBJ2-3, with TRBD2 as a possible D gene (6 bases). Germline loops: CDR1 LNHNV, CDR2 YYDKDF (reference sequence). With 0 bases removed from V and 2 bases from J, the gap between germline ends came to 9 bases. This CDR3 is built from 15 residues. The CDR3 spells CATSREGGYTDTQYF. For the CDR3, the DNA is TGTGCCACCAGCAGAGAGGGGGGATACACAGATACGCAGTATTTT. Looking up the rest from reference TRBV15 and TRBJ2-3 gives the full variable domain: DAMVIQNPRYQVTQFGKPVTLSCSQTLNHNVMYWYQQKSSQAPKLLFHYYDKDFNNEADTPDNFQSRRPNTSFCFLDIRSPGLGDTAMYLCATSREGGYTDTQYFGPGTRLTVL.

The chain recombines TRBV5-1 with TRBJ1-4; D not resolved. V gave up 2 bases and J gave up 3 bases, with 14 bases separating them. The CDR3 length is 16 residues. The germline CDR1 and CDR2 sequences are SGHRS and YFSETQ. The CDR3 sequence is CASSFKQWTANEKLFF. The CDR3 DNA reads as TGCGCCAGCAGCTTTAAACAGTGGACCGCTAATGAAAAACTGTTTTTT.

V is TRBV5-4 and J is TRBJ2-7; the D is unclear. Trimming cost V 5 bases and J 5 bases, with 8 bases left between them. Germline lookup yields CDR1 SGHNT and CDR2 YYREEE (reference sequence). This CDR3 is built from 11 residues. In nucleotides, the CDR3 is TGTGCCAGCAGGTGGGGTAACGAGCAGTACTTC. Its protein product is CASRWGNEQYF.

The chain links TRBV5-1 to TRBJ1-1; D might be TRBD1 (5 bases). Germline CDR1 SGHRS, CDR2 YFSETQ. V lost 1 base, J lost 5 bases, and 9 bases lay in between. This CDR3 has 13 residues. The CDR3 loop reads CASSLQGSTEAFF. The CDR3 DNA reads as TGCGCCAGCAGCTTGCAGGGTAGTACTGAAGCTTTCTTT.

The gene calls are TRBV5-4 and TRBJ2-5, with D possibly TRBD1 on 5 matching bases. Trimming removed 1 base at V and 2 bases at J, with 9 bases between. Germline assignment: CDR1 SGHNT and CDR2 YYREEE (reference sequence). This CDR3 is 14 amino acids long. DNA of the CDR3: TGTGCCAGCAGCTTGAGGGGCTCACAAGAGACCCAGTACTTC. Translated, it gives CASSLRGSQETQYF.

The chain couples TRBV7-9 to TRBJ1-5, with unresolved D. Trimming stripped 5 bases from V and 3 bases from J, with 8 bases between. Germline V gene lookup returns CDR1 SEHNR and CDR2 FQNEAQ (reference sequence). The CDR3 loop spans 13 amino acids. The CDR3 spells CASSRDYNQPQHF. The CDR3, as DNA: TGTGCCAGCAGCAGGGATTACAATCAGCCCCAGCATTTT. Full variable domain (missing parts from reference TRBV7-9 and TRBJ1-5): DTGVSQNPRHKITKRGQNVTFRCDPISEHNRLYWYRQTLGQGPEFLTYFQNEAQLEKSRLLSDRFSAERPKGSFSTLEIQRTEQGDSAMYLCASSRDYNQPQHFGDGTRLSIL.

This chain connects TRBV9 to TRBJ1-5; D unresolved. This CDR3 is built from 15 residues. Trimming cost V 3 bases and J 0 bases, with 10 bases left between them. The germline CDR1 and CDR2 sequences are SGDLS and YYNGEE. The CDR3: CASSATGSSNQPQHF. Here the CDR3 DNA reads TGTGCCAGCAGCGCGACGGGCTCTAGCAATCAGCCCCAGCATTTT. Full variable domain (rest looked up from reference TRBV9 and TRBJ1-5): DSGVTQTPKHLITATGQRVTLRCSPRSGDLSVYWYQQSLDQGLQFLIQYYNGEERAKGNILERFSAQQFPDLHSELNLSSLELGDSALYFCASSATGSSNQPQHFGDGTRLSIL.

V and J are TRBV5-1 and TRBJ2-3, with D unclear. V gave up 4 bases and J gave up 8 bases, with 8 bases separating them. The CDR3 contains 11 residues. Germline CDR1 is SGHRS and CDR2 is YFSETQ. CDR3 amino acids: CASSAVGTQYF. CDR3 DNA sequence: TGCGCCAGCAGCGCCGTAGGTACGCAGTATTTT.